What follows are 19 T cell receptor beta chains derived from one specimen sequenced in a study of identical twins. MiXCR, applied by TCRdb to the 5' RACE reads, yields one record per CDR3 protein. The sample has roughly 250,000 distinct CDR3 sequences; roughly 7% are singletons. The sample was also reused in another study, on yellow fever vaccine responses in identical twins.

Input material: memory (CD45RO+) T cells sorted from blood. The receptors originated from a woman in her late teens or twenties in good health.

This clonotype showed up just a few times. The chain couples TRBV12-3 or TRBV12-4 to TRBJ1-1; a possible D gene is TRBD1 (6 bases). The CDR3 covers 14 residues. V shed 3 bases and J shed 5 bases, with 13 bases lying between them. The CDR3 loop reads CASSFGGARTEAFF. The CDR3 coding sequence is TGTGCCAGCAGTTTCGGGGGGGCGAGAACTGAAGCTTTCTTT.

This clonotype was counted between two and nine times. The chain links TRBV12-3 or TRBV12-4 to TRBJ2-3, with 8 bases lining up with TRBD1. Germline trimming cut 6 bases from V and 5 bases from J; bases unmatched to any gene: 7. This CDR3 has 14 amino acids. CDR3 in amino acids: CASSPIDRGDTQYF. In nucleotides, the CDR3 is TGTGCCAGCAGCCCTATCGACAGGGGAGATACGCAGTATTTT.

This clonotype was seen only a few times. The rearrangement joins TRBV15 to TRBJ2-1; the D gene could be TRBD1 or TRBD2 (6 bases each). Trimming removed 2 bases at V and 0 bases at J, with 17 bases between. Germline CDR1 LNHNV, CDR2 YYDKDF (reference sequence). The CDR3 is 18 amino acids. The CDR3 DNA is TGTGCCACCAGCAGATCCACCGGGGGCGGCTACTCCTACAATGAGCAGTTCTTC. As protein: CATSRSTGGGYSYNEQFF.

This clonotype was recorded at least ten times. The CDR3 bases are TGTGCCAGCAGCCGACTCTCGGCGGGGGGAAATGAGCAGTTCTTC. The encoded protein is CASSRLSAGGNEQFF. V usage is TRBV3-1 and J usage is TRBJ2-1; 8 bases agree with TRBD2. Per the germline V gene, CDR1 is LGHDT and CDR2 is YNNKEL (reference sequence). V trimming: 4 bases; J trimming: 7 bases; junction bases outside the gene matches: 9. The CDR3 has 15 residues.

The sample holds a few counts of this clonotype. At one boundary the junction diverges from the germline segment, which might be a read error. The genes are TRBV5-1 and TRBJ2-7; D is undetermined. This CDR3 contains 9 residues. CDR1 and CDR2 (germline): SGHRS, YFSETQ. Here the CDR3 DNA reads TGCGGCAGCGTAGACGAGCAGTACTTC. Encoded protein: CGSVDEQYF.

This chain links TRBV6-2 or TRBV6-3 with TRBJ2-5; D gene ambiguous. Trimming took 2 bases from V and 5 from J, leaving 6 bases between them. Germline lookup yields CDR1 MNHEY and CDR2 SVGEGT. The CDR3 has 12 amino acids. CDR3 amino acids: CASSYARETQYF. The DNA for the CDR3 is TGTGCCAGCAGTTACGCCCGGGAGACCCAGTACTTC.

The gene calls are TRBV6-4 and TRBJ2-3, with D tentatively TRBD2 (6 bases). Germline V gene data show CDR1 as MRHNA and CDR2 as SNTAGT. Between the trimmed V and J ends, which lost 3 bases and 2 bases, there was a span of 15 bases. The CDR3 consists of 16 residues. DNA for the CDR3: TGTGCCAGCAGTGAAACGGGAGTGAGCCCCACAGATACGCAGTATTTT. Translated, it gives CASSETGVSPTDTQYF.

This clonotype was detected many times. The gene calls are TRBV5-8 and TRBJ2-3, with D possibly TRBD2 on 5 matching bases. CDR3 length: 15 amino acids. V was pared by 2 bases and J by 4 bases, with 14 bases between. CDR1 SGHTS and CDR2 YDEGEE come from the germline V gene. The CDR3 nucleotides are TGTGCCAGCAGCTTTACCGGCGGGCTGGCAGATACGCAGTATTTT. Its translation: CASSFTGGLADTQYF.

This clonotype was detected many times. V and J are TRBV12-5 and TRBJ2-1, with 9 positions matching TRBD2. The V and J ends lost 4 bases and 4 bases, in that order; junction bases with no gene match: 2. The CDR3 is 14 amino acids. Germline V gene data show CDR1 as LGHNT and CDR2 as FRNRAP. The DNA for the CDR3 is TGTGCTAGTGGTTCCACTAGCGGGTACAATGAGCAGTTCTTC. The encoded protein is CASGSTSGYNEQFF. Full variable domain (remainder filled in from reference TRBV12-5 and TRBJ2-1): DARVTQTPRHKVTEMGQEVTMRCQPILGHNTVFWYRQTMMQGLELLAYFRNRAPLDDSGMPKDRFSAEMPDATLATLKIQPSEPRDSAVYFCASGSTSGYNEQFFGPGTRLTVL.

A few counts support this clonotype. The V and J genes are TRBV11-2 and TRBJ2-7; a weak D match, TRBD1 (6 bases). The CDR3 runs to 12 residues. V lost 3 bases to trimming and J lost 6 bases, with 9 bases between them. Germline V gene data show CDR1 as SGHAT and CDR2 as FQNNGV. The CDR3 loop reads CASSLTGSEQYV. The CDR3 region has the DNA TGTGCCAGCAGCTTGACAGGCAGCGAGCAGTACGTC.

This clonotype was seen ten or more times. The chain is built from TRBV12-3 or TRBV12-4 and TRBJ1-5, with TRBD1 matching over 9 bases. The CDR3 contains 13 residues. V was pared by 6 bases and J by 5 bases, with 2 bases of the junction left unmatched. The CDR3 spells CASSWDRDQPQHF. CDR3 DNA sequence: TGTGCCAGCAGCTGGGACAGGGATCAGCCCCAGCATTTT.

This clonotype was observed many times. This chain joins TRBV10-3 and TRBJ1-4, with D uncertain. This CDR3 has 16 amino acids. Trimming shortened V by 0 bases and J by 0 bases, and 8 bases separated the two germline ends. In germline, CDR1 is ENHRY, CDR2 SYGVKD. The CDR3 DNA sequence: TGTGCCATCAGTGAGTCACAGTCTGCAACTAATGAAAAACTGTTTTTT. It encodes CAISESQSATNEKLFF.

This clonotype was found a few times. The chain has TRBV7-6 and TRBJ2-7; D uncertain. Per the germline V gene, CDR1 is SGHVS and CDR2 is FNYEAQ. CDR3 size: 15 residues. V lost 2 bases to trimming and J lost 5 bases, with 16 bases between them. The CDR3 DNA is TGTGCCAGCAGCTTACGTTTGGGTCTATTCGACGAGCAGTACTTC. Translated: CASSLRLGLFDEQYF.

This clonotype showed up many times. As DNA, the CDR3 is TGTGCCAGCAGCTTAGAAAGTGGGGGCTTGTACGAGCAGTACGTC. This codes for CASSLESGGLYEQYV. The V call is TRBV11-2, the J call TRBJ2-7; D is perhaps TRBD1 (6 bases). Germline CDR1 is SGHAT and CDR2 is FQNNGV. V was cut by 0 bases and J by 4 bases, with 13 bases left in between. The CDR3 contains 15 residues.

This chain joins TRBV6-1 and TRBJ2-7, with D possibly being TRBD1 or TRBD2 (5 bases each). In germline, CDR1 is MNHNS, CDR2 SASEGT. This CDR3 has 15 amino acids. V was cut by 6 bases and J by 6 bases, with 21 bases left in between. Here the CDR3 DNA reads TGTGCCAGCAGCTTCGCAGGACGGGACCTCGGCGAGCAGTACTTC. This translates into CASSFAGRDLGEQYF.

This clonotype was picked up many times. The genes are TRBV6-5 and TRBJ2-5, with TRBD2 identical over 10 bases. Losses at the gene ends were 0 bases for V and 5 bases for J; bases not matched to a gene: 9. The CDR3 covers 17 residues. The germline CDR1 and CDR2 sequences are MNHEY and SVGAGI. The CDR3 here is CASSYSSGPSGSETQYF. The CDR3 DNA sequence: TGTGCCAGCAGTTACTCGAGCGGCCCTAGCGGGAGTGAGACCCAGTACTTC.

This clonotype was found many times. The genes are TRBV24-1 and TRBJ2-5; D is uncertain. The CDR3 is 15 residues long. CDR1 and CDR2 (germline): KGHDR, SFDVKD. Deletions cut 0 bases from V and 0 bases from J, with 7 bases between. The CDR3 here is CATSDLSGDQETQYF. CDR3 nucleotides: TGTGCCACCAGTGATTTGTCCGGAGACCAAGAGACCCAGTACTTC.

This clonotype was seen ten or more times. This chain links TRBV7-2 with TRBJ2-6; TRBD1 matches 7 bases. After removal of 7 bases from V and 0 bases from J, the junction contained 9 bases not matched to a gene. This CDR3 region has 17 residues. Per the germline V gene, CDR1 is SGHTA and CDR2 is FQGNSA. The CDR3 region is CASTPDRVTSGANVLTF. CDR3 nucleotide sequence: TGTGCCAGCACCCCTGACAGGGTCACCTCTGGGGCCAACGTCCTGACTTTC.

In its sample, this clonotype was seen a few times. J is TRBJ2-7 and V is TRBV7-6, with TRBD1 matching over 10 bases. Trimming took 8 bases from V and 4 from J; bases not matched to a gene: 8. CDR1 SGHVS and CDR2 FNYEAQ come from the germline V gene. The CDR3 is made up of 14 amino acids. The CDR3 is CASSSGTGVYEQYV. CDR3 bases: TGTGCCAGCTCCTCGGGGACAGGGGTTTACGAGCAGTACGTC.